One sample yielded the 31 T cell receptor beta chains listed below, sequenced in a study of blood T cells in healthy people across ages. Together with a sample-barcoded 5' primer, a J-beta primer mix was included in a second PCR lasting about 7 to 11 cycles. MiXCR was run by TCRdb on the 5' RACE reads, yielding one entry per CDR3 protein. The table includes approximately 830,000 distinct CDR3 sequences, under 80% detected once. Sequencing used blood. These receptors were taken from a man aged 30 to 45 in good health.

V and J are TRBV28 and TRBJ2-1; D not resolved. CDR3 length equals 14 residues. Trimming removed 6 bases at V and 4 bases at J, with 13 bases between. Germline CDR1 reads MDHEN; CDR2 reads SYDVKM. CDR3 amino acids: CASSHPQKYNEQFF. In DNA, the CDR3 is TGTGCCAGCAGCCACCCACAGAAATACAATGAGCAGTTCTTC.

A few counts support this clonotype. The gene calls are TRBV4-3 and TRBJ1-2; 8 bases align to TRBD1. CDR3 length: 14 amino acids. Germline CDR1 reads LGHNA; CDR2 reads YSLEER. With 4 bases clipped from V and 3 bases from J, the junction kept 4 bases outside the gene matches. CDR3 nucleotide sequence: TGCGCCAGCAGCCGAGGGACAGGTGACTATGGCTACACCTTC. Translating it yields CASSRGTGDYGYTF.

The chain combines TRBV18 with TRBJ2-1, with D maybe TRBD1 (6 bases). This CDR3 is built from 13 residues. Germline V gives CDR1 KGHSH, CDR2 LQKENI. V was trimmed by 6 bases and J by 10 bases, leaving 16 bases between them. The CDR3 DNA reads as TGTGCCAGCTCCCTAAACAGGGACCACGAGCAGTTCTTC. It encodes CASSLNRDHEQFF.

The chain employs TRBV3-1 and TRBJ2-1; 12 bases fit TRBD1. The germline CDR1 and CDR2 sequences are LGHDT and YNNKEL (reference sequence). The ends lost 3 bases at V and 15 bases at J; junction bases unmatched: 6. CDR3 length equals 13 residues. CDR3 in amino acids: CASSHPGTGGLFF. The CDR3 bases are TGTGCCAGCAGCCATCCCGGGACAGGGGGCCTGTTCTTC.

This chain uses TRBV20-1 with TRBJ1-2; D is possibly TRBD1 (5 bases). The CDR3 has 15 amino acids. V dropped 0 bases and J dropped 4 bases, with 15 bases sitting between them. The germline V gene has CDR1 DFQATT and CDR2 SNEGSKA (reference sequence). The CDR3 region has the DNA TGCAGTGCTAGAGATCTCCAGGGCCCAGGCTATGGCTACACCTTC. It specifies CSARDLQGPGYGYTF.

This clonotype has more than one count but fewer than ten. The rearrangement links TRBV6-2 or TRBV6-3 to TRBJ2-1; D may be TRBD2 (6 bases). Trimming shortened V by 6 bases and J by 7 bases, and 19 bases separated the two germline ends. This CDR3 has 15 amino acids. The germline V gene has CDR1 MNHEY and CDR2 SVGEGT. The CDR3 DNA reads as TGTGCCAGCAGCTACCGGACTATCCTAGGGAATGAGCAGTTCTTC. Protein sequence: CASSYRTILGNEQFF.

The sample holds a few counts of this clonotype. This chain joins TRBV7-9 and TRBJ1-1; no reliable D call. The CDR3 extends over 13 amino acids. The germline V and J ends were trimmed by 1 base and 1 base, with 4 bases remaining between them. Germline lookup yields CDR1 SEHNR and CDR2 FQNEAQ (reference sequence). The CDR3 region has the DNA TGTGCCAGCAGCTTAGGGTCGAACACTGAAGCTTTCTTT. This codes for CASSLGSNTEAFF.

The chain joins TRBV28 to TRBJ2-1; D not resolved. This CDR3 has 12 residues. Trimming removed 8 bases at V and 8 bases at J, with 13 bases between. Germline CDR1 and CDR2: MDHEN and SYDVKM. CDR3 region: CASQEQYDEQFF. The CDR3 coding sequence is TGTGCCAGCCAGGAGCAGTACGATGAGCAGTTCTTC.

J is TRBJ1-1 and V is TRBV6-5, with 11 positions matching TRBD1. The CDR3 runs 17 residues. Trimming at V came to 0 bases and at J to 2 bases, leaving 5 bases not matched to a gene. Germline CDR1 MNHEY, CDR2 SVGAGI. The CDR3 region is CASSYSAGTGGNTEAFF. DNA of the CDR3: TGTGCCAGCAGTTACTCCGCCGGGACAGGGGGAAACACTGAAGCTTTCTTT.

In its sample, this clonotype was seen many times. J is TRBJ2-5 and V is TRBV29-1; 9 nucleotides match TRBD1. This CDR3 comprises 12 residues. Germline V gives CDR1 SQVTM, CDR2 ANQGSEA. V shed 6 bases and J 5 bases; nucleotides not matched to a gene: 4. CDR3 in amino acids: CSVDRGTETQYF. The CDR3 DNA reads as TGCAGCGTGGACAGGGGAACTGAGACCCAGTACTTC.

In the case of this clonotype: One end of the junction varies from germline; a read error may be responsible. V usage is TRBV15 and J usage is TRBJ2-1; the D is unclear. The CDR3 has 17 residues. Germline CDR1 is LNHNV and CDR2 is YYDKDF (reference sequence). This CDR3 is CATSRDPSGSSYKEQFF. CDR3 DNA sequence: TGTGCCACCAGCAGAGATCCCTCGGGCAGCTCCTACAAGGAGCAGTTCTTC.

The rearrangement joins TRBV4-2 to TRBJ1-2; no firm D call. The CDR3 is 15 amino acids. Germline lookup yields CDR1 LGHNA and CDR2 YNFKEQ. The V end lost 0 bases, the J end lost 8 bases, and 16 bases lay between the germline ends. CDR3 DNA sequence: TGTGCCAGCAGCCAAGATAGGACGGGAACTTGGGGCTACACCTTC. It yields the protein CASSQDRTGTWGYTF.

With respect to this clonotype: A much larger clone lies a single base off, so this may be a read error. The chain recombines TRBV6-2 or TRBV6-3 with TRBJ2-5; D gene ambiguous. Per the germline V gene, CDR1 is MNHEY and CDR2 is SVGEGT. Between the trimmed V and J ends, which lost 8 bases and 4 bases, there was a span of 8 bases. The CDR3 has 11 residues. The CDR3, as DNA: TGTGCCAGCGGTGAGCTAGAGACCCAGTACTTC. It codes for CASGELETQYF.

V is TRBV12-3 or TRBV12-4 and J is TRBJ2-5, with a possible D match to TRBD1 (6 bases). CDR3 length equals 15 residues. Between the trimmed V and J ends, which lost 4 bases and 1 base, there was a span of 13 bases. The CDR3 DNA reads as TGTGCCAGCAGTTCAGTCGGACAGCCCCAAGAGACCCAGTACTTC. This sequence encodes CASSSVGQPQETQYF.

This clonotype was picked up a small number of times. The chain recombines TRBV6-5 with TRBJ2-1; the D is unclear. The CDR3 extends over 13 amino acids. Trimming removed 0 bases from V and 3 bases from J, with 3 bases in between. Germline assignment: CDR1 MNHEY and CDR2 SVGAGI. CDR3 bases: TGTGCCAGCAGTTACTCGGGCTACAATGAGCAGTTCTTC. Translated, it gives CASSYSGYNEQFF.

In DNA, the CDR3 is TGTGCCAGCAGCCCCCCTGGGACTAGCGGGGTTAATGAGCAGTTCTTC. This encodes CASSPPGTSGVNEQFF. The J gene is TRBJ2-1, the V gene TRBV6-5; 13 nucleotides align to TRBD2. CDR3 length: 16 amino acids. Germline trimming cut 6 bases from V and 7 bases from J; bases unmatched to any gene: 9. Germline V gene data show CDR1 as MNHEY and CDR2 as SVGAGI.

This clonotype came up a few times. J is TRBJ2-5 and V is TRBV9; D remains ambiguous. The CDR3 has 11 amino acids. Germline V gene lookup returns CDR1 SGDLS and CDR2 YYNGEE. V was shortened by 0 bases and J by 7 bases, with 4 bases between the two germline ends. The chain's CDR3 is CASSVGRTQYF. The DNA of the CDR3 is TGTGCCAGCAGCGTAGGCCGGACCCAGTACTTC. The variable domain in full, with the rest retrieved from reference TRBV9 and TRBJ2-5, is DSGVTQTPKHLITATGQRVTLRCSPRSGDLSVYWYQQSLDQGLQFLIQYYNGEERAKGNILERFSAQQFPDLHSELNLSSLELGDSALYFCASSVGRTQYFGPGTRLLVL.

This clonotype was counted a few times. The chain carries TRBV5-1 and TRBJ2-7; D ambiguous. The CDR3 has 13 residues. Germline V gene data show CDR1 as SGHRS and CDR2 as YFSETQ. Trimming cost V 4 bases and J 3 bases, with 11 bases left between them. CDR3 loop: CASSAGPYYEQYF. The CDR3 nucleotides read TGCGCCAGCAGCGCAGGACCCTACTACGAGCAGTACTTC.

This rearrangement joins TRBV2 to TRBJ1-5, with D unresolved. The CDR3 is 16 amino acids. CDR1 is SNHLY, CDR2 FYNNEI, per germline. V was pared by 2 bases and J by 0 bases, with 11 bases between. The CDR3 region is CASSERGSHSNQPQHF. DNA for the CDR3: TGTGCCAGCAGTGAAAGAGGCAGCCATAGCAATCAGCCCCAGCATTTT.

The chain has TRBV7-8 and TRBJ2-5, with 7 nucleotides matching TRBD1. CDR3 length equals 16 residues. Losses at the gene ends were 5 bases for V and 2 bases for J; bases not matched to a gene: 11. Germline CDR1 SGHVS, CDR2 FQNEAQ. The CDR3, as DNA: TGTGCCAGCAGCATCTTCGAGACAGGGCGGCAAGAGACCCAGTACTTC. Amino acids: CASSIFETGRQETQYF.

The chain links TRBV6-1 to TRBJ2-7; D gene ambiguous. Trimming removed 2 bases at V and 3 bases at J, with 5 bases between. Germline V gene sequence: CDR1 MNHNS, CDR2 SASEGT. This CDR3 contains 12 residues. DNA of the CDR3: TGTGCCAGCAGTGAATCCCACTACGAGCAGTACTTC. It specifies CASSESHYEQYF.

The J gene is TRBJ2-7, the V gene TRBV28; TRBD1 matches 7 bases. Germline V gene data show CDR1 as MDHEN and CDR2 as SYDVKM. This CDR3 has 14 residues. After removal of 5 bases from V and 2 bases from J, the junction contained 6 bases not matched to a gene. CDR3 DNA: TGTGCCAGCAGTATTCCGGGACAGACCTACGAGCAGTACTTC. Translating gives CASSIPGQTYEQYF.

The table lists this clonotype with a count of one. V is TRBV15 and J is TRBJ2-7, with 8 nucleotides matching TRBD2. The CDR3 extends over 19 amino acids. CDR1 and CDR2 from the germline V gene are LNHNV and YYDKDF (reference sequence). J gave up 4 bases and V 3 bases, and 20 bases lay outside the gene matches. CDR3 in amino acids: CATSRGSAAGTSPRYEQYF. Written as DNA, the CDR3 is TGTGCCACCAGCAGGGGATCCGCGGCCGGGACTAGTCCCCGATACGAGCAGTACTTC.

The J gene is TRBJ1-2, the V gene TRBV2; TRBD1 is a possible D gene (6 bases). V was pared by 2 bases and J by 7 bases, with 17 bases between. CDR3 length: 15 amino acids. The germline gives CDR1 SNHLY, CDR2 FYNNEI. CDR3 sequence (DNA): TGTGCCAGCAGTGAACAACGGGACAAATCTTTTGGCTACACCTTC. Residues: CASSEQRDKSFGYTF.

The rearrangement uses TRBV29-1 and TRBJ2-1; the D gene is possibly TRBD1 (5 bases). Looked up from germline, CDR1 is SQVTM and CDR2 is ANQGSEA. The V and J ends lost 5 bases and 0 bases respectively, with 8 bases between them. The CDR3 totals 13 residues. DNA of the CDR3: TGCAGCGTTACAGGAAGCTCCTACAATGAGCAGTTCTTC. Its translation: CSVTGSSYNEQFF.

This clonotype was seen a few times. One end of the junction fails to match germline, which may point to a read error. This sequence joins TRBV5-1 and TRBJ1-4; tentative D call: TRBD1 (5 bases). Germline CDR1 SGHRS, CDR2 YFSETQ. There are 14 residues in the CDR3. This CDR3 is CASSLTATNEKLFF. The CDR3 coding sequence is TGTGCCAGCAGCTTGACAGCAACTAATGAAAAACTGTTTTTT. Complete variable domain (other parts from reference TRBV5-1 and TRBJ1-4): KAGVTQTPRYLIKTRGQQVTLSCSPISGHRSVSWYQQTPGQGLQFLFEYFSETQRNKGNFPGRFSGRQFSNSRSEMNVSTLELGDSALYLCASSLTATNEKLFFGSGTQLSVL.

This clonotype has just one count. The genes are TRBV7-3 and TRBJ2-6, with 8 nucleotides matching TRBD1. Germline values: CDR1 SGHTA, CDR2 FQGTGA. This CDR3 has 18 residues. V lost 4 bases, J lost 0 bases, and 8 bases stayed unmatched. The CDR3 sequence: CASSSGMGTGSGANVLTF. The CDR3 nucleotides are TGTGCCAGCAGCTCAGGCATGGGGACAGGCTCTGGGGCCAACGTCCTGACTTTC. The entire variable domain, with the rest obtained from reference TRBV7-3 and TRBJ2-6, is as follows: GAGVSQTPSNKVTEKGKYVELRCDPISGHTALYWYRQSLGQGPEFLIYFQGTGAADDSGLPNDRFFAVRPEGSVSTLKIQRTERGDSAVYLCASSSGMGTGSGANVLTFGAGSRLTVL.

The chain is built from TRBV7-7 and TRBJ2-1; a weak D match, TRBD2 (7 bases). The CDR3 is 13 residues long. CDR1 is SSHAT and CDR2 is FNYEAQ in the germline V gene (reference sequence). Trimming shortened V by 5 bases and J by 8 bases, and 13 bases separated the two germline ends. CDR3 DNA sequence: TGTGCCAGCAGCCGGGGGGCCGGGGATGAGCAGTTCTTC. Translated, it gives CASSRGAGDEQFF.

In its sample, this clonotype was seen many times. CDR3 DNA: TGTGCCAGCAGTGGAAACGAGCAGTACTTC. Protein: CASSGNEQYF. The chain carries TRBV7-2 and TRBJ2-7; the D is unclear. The V and J ends lost 6 bases and 5 bases respectively, with 5 bases between them. Germline values: CDR1 SGHTA, CDR2 FQGNSA. There are 10 residues in the CDR3. Full variable domain (rest looked up from reference TRBV7-2 and TRBJ2-7): GAGVSQSPSNKVTEKGKDVELRCDPISGHTALYWYRQSLGQGLEFLIYFQGNSAPDKSGLPSDRFSAERTGGSVSTLTIQRTQQEDSAVYLCASSGNEQYFGPGTRLTVT.

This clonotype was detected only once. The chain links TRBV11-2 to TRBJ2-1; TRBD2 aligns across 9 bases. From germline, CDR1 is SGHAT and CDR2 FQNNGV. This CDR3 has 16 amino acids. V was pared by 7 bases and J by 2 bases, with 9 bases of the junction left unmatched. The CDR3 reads CASTAGGGTAYNEQFF. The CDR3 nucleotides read TGTGCCAGCACCGCGGGGGGGGGCACAGCCTACAATGAGCAGTTCTTC.

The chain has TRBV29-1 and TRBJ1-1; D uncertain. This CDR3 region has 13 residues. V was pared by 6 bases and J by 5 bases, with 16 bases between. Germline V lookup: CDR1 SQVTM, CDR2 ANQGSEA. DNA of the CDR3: TGCAGCGTCCGAAGGGTTGGAGGGACTGAAGCTTTCTTT. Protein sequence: CSVRRVGGTEAFF.